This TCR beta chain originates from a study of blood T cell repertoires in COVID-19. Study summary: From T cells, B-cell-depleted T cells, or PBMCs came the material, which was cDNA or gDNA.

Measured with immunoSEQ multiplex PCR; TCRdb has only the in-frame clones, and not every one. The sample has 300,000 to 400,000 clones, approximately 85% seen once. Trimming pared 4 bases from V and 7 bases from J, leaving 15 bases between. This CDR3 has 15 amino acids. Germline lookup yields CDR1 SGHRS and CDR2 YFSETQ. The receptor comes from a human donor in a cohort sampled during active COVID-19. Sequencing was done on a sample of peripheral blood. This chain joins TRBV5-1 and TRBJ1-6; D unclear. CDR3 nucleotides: TGCGCCAGCAGCCACGGACTTCGAGGGAATTCACCCCTCCACTTT. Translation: CASSHGLRGNSPLHF.